The following is a T cell receptor beta chain sequence with its context. Its target is not known. Libraries were prepared by immunoSEQ multiplex PCR; TCRdb keeps only in-frame clonotypes and omits some of them. The data show thousands of clones, with more than 75% seen just once and 8% to 13% held by the top ten. The data are from a study of tumour-infiltrating T cells in Burkitt lymphoma. Study overall: The Burkitt lymphoma cohort spanned all epidemiological subtypes. Survival, overall and progression-free, tracked with productive clonality. The study's findings and limits: Many Burkitt lymphoma patients shared several public clonotypes.

Germline CDR1 reads SGHNT; CDR2 reads YENEEA. This CDR3 contains 15 residues. Trimming removed 5 bases from V and 1 base from J, with 12 bases in between. Sequenced material: tumor tissue. The TCR sequence derives from a human donor with Burkitt lymphoma. The rearrangement joins TRBV11-3 to TRBJ2-1; weak D call: TRBD1 (5 bases). The CDR3: CASSPAPGSYNEQFF. The CDR3 DNA sequence: TGTGCCAGCAGCCCCGCCCCAGGGTCCTACAATGAGCAGTTCTTC.